This note documents a single T cell receptor beta chain sequence. Its antigen is not yet known. No qualities accompany the bases; no much larger clone lies one base away. For CDR1 and CDR2, the germline V gene lists SGHDT and YYEEEE. At the junction V is shortened by 4 bases and J by 8 bases; bases outside the gene matches: 6. The CDR3 goes from the cysteine to the phenylalanine over 14 residues. Kept here is only the CDR3 DNA, which spans 42 bases and is read in frame from base 1. These data originate in a study of identifying expanded T cells in peripheral blood (dated by TCRdb to about 2019). Context from the whole study: Technical replicates were generated by sequencing separate aliquots of the same genomic DNA pool, with four replicates compared pairwise.

TCRbeta CDR3 regions were profiled with the immunoSEQ Assay using bias-controlled multiplex PCR amplification of genomic DNA. Regarding the original processing steps: To quantify the absolute abundance of each unique TCRbeta CDR3 region, the sequences were collapsed and filtered. Differential abundance was tested with a binomial (Fisher-equivalent) model and with a beta-binomial model adding time-dependent variance fitted from healthy donors. Clones with fewer than 5 combined templates were removed, and differential abundance was called for clones with a Benjamini-Hochberg FDR below 0.01. Using the form v = (b*log(k)+a)^2, the beta-binomial variance was modeled as a function of the total template count across the two samples. TCRdb took over this immuneACCESS table, retaining in-frame rearrangements with V and J assigned. Such tables are incomplete; in checked studies, under half of the missing clones stem from an unresolved V gene, and the remainder is unexplained. From that table come the V and J calls and clone size; the DNA was used to work out D and trimming. This sample gives 90,000 or so clones in total; about 86% of them show up just once. Over 5% of the sample goes to the ten largest clones.

The study at large found these results: Between technical replicates the binomial model flagged roughly 1.1 differentially abundant clones, whereas over roughly 2 weeks the binomial model flagged about 15 and over about 4 weeks approximately 18. Across all healthy-donor time intervals, the beta-binomial model significantly lowered both the number of clones called differentially abundant and the false-positive rate. For all healthy donors, the variance in clone template counts between approximately 2-week samples rose significantly as total template count increased. The authors expected that over much longer intervals, such as months to years, biological variance in healthy repertoires might increase even further.

During the collection period, no infections or other immune events were recorded for the healthy donors. Blood repertoires from healthy donors were used as a training cohort for calibrating time-dependent variance in a beta-binomial model of differential abundance of T-cell clones. There were about ten healthy donors in the training cohort, of whom 3 were female and 7 were male. Donor ages ranged from roughly 25 to 65 years, with an average of roughly 46 years. Whole blood, obtained from a commercial supplier, was collected from each healthy donor at three time points spaced about 2 weeks apart. Genomic DNA was extracted from unsorted whole blood for immunosequencing.

The sample taken for sequencing was blood. This sequence originates from a person between 18 and 75 years old in good health. The receptor chain draws on TRBV5-6 and TRBJ1-6; TRBD1 lines up with 7 middle nucleotides. The DNA is as follows: TGTGCCAGCAGCAGACGGGACAGCTATTCACCCCTCCACTTT. Translated, it gives CASSRRDSYSPLHF.